This T cell receptor (beta chain) is drawn from a study of blood T cell repertoires in COVID-19. At the level of the study: From T cells, B-cell-depleted T cells, or PBMCs came the material, which was cDNA or gDNA.

The germline V gene encodes CDR1 SNHLY and CDR2 FYNNEI. The CDR3 extends over 15 amino acids. V lost 6 bases to trimming and J lost 3 bases; unmatched junction nucleotides: 4. Source study methods: Amplifying reference gene primers gave estimates of nucleated cell counts. Assay used: immunoSEQ multiplex PCR; TCRdb lists only in-frame clones, some missing. That table supplies the V and J calls and clone size; D and trimming were determined from the DNA. The sample consists of hundreds of thousands of clones, approximately 82% of them appearing once. The chain uses TRBV2 and TRBJ2-3; 12 positions agree with TRBD2. The clonotype was recovered from a woman aged 80 or over with acute or convalescent COVID-19. Sequencing was done on a sample of peripheral blood. CDR3 residues: CASSGTSGLTDTQYF. The CDR3 DNA sequence: TGTGCCAGCAGCGGGACTAGCGGGCTAACAGATACGCAGTATTTT.